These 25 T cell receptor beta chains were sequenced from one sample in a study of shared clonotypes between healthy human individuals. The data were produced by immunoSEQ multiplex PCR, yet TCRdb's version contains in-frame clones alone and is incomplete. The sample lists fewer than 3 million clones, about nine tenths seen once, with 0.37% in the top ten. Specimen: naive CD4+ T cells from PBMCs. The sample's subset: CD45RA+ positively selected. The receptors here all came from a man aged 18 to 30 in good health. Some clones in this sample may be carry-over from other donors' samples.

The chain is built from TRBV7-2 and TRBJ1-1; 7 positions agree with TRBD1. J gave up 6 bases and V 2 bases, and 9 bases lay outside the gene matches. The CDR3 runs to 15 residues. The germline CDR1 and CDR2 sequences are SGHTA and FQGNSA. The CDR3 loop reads CASSLPPGGKAEAFF. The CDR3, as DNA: TGTGCCAGCAGCTTACCTCCAGGGGGGAAGGCTGAAGCTTTCTTT.

The CDR3 sequence is CASTRSDTGELFF. The CDR3 DNA reads TGTGCCAGCACACGCAGCGACACCGGGGAGCTGTTTTTT. The chain is built from TRBV28 and TRBJ2-2; D not certain. V gave up 7 bases and J gave up 3 bases, with 9 bases separating them. The germline V gene has CDR1 MDHEN and CDR2 SYDVKM. The CDR3 loop spans 13 amino acids.

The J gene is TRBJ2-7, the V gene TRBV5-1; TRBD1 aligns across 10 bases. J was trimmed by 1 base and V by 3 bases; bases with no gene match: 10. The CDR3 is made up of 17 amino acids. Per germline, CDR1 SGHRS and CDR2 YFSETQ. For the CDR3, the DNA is TGCGCCAGCAGCTGGCGTATGACGGGACAGGGGTCCTACGAGCAGTACTTC. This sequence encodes CASSWRMTGQGSYEQYF. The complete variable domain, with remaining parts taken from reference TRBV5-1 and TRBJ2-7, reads KAGVTQTPRYLIKTRGQQVTLSCSPISGHRSVSWYQQTPGQGLQFLFEYFSETQRNKGNFPGRFSGRQFSNSRSEMNVSTLELGDSALYLCASSWRMTGQGSYEQYFGPGTRLTVT.

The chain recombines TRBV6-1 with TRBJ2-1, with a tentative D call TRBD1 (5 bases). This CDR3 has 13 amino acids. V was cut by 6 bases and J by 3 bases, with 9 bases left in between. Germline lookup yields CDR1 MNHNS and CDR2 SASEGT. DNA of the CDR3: TGTGCCAGCAGGACAGTCCGCTACAATGAGCAGTTCTTC. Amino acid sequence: CASRTVRYNEQFF.

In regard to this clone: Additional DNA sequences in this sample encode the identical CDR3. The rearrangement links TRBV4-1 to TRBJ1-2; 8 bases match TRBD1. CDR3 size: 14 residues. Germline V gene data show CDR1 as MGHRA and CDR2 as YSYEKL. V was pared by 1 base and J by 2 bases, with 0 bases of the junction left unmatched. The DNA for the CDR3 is TGCGCCAGCAGCCAAGGGGACAGGAACTATGGCTACACCTTC. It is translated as CASSQGDRNYGYTF.

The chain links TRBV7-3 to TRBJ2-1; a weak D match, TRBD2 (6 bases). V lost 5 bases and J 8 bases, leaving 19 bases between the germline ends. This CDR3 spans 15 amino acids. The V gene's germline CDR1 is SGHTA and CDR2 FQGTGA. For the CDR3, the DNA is TGTGCCAGCAGCCCTCGGAGGGCCGGTGTTGATGAGCAGTTCTTC. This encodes CASSPRRAGVDEQFF.

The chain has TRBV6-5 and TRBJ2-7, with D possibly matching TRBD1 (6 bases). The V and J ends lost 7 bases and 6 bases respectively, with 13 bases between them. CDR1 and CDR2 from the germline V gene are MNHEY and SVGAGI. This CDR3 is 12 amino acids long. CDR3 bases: TGTGCCAGCAAACAGGGAATCTCCGAGCAGTACTTC. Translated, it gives CASKQGISEQYF.

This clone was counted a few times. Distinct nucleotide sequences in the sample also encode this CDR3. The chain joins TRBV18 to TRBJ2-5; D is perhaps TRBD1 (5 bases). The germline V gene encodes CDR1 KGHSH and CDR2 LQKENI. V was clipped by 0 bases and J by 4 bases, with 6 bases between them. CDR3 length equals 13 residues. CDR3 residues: CASSPPGRETQYF. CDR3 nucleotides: TGTGCCAGCTCACCACCGGGGCGAGAGACCCAGTACTTC.

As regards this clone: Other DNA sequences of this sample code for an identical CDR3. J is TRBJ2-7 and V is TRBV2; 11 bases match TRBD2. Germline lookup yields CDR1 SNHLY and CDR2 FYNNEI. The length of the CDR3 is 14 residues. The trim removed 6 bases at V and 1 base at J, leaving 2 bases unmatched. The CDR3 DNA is TGTGCCAGCAGAGTAGCGGGAGGGTCCTACGAGCAGTACTTC. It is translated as CASRVAGGSYEQYF.

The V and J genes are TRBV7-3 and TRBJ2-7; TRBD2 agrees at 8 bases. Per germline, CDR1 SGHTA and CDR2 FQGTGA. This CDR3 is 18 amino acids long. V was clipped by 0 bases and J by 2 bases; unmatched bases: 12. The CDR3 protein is CASSLTSLQRGQPYEQYF. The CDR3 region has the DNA TGTGCCAGCAGCTTAACATCTCTTCAGCGGGGGCAACCCTACGAGCAGTACTTC.

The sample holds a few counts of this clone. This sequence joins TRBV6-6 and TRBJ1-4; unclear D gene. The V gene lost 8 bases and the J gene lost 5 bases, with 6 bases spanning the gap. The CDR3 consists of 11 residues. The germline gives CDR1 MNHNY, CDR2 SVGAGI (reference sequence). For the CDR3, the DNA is TGTGCCAGCCAGGTCAATGAAAAACTGTTTTTT. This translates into CASQVNEKLFF.

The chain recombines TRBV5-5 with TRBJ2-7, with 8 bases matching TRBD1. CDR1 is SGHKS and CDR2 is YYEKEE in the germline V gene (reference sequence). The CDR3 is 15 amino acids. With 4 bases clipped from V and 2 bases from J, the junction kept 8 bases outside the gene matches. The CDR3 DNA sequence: TGTGCCAGCAGCCTCGGACAGGGAGCTACCTACGAGCAGTACTTC. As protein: CASSLGQGATYEQYF. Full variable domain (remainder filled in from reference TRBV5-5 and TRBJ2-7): DAGVTQSPTHLIKTRGQQVTLRCSPISGHKSVSWYQQVLGQGPQFIFQYYEKEERGRGNFPDRFSARQFPNYSSELNVNALLLGDSALYLCASSLGQGATYEQYFGPGTRLTVT.

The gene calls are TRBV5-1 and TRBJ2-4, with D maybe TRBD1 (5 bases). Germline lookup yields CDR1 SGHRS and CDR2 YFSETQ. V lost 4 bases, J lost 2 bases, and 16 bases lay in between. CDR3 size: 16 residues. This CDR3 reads CASSPVKGMTKNIQYF. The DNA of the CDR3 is TGCGCCAGCAGCCCCGTGAAGGGGATGACCAAAAACATTCAGTACTTC.

CDR3 loop: CATSRDRVVTEAFF. The DNA of the CDR3 is TGTGCCACCAGCAGAGATCGGGTGGTCACTGAAGCTTTCTTT. The chain carries TRBV15 and TRBJ1-1; D ambiguous. V lost 0 bases and J lost 4, with 9 bases in between. Germline CDR1 LNHNV, CDR2 YYDKDF (reference sequence). The CDR3 has 14 amino acids.

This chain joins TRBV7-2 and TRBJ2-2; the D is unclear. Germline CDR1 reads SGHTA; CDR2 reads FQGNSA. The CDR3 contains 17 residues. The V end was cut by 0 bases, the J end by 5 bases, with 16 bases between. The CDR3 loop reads CASSLAVLLGRTGELFF. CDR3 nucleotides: TGTGCCAGCAGCTTAGCGGTGCTTCTGGGCAGGACCGGGGAGCTGTTTTTT.

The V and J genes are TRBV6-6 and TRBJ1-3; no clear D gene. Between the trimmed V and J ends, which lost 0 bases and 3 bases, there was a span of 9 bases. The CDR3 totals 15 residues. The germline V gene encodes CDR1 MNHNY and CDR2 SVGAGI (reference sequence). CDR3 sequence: CASSYSLRSGNTIYF. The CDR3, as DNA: TGTGCCAGCAGTTACTCGCTACGTAGTGGAAACACCATATATTTT.

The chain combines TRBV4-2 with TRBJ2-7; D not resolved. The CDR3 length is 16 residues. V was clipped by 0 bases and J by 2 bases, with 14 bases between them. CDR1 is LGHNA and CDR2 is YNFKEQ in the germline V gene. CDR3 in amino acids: CASSQDQLSPPYEQYF. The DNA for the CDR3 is TGTGCCAGCAGCCAAGATCAGTTGAGTCCCCCCTACGAGCAGTACTTC.

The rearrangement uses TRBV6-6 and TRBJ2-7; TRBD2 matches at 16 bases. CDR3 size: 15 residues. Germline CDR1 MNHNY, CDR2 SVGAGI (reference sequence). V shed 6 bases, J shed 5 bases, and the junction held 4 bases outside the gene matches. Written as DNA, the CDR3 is TGTGCCAGCAGCCGGGGACTAGCGGGAGGGGACGAGCAGTACTTC. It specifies CASSRGLAGGDEQYF.

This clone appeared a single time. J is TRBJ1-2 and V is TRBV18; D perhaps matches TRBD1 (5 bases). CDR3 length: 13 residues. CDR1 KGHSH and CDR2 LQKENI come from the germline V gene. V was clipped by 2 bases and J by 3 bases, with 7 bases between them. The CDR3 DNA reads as TGTGCCAGCTCACCAACCAGGGACTATGGCTACACCTTC. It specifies CASSPTRDYGYTF. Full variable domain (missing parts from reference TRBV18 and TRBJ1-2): NAGVMQNPRHLVRRRGQEARLRCSPMKGHSHVYWYRQLPEEGLKFMVYLQKENIIDESGMPKERFSAEFPKEGPSILRIQQVVRGDSAAYFCASSPTRDYGYTFGSGTRLTVV.

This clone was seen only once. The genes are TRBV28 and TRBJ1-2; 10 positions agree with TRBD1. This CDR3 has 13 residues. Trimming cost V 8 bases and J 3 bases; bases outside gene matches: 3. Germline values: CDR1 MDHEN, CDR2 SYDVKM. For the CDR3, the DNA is TGTGCCAGCGGGACAGGGGAGGACTATGGCTACACCTTC. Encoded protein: CASGTGEDYGYTF.

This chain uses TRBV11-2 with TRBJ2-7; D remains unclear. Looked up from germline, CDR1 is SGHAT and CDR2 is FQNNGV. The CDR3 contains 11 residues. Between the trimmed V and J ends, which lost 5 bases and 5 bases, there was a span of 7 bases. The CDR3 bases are TGTGCCAGCAGCGCATTCCACGAGCAGTACTTC. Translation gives CASSAFHEQYF.

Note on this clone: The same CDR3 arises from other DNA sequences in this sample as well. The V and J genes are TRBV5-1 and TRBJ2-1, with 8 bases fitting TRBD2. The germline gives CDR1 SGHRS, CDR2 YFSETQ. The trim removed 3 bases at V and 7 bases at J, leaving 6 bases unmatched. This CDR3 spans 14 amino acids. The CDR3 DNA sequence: TGCGCCAGCAGCTCCGGGACTAGTGGAAATGAGCAGTTCTTC. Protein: CASSSGTSGNEQFF.

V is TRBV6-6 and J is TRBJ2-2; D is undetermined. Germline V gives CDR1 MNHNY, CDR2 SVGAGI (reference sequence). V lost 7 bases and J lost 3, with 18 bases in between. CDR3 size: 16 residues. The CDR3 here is CASTPQRSADTGELFF. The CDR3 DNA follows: TGTGCCAGCACCCCGCAAAGGTCCGCGGACACCGGGGAGCTGTTTTTT.

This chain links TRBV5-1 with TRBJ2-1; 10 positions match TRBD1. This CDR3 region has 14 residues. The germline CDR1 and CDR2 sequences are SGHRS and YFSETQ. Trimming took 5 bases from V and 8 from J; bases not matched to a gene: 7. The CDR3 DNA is TGCGCCAGCAGAACGGGACAGGGGTCCCATGAGCAGTTCTTC. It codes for CASRTGQGSHEQFF. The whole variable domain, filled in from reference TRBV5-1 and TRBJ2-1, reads KAGVTQTPRYLIKTRGQQVTLSCSPISGHRSVSWYQQTPGQGLQFLFEYFSETQRNKGNFPGRFSGRQFSNSRSEMNVSTLELGDSALYLCASRTGQGSHEQFFGPGTRLTVL.

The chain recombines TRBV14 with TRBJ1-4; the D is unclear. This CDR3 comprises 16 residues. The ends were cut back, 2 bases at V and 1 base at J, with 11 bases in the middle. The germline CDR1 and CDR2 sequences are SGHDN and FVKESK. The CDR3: CASSQTRQGTNEKLFF. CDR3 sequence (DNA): TGTGCCAGCAGCCAAACTAGACAAGGAACTAATGAAAAACTGTTTTTT.